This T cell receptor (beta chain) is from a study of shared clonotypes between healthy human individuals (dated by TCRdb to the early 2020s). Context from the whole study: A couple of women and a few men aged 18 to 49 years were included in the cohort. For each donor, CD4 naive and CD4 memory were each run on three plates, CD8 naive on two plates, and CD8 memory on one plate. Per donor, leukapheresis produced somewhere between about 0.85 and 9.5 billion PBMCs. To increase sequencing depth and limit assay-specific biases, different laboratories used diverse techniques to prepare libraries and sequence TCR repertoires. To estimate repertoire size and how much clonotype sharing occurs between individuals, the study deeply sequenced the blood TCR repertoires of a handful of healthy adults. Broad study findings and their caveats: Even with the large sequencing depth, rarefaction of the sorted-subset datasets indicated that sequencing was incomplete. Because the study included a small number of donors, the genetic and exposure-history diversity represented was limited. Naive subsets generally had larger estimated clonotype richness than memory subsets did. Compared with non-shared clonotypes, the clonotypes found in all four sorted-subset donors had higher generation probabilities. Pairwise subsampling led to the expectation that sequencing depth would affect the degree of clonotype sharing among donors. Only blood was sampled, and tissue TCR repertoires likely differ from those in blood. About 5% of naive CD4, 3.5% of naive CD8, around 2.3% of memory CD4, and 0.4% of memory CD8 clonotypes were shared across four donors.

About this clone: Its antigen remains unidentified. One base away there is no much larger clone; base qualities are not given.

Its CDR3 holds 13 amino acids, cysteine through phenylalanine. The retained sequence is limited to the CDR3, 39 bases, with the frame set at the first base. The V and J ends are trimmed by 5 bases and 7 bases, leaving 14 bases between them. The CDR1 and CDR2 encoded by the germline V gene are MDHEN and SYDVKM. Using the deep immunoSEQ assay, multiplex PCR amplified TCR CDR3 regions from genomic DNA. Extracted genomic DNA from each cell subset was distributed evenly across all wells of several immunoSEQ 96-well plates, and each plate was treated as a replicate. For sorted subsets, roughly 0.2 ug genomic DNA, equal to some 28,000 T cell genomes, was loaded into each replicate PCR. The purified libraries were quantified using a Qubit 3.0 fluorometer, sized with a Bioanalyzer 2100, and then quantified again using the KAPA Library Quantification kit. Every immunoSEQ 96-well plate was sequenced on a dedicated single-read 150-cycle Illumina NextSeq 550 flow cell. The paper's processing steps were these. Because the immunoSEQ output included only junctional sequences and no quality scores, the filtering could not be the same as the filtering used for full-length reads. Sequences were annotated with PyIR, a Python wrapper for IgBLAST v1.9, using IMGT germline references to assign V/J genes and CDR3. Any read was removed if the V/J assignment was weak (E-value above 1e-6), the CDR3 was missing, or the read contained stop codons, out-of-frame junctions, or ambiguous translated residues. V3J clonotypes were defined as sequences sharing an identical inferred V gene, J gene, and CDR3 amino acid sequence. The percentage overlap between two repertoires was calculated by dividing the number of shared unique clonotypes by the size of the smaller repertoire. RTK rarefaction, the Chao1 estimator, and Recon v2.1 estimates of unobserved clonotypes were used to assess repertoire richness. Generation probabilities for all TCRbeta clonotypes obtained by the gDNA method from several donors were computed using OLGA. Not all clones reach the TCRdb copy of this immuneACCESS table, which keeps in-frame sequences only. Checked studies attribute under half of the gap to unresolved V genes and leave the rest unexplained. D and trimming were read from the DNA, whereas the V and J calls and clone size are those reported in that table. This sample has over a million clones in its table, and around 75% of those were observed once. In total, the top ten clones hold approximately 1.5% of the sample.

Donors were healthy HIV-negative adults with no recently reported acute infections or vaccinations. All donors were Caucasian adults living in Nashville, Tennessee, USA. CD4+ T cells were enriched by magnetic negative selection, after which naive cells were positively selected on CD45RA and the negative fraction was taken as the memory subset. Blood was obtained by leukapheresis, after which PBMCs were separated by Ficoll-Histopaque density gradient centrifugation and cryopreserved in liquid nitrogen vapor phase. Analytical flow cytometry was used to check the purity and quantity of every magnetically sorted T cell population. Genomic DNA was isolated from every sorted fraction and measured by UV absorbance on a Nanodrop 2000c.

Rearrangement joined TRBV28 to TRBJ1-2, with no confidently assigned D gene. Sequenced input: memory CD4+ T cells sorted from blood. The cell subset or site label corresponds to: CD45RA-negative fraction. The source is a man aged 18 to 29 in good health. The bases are TGTGCCAGCAGTATCCGCGACGAGCGTGGCTACACCTTC. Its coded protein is CASSIRDERGYTF.